The clone carrying this TCR beta chain has a handful of counts. These data are taken from a study of T-cell reconstitution after alpha-beta-depleted transplantation in children. The CDR3 has 12 residues. Germline V gene sequence: CDR1 SGHTA, CDR2 FQGNSA. V dropped 5 bases and J dropped 11 bases, with 15 bases sitting between them. The library targeted TCRbeta and was prepared with unique molecular identifiers. TCRdb reanalysed the PCR reads using MiXCR and keeps one entry per CDR3 protein. The sample carries about 900,000 distinct CDR3 sequences, around 30% recorded once. Sequences were derived from PBMCs, mostly from graft donor cells, sampled 360 days after TCRalphabeta/CD19-depleted stem cell transplant. The TCR was taken from a boy in the first two years of life who had a stem cell transplant for SCID, so the T cells may come from the graft donor. V is TRBV7-2 and J is TRBJ1-2; a weak D match, TRBD1 (6 bases). CDR3 sequence: CASSTRQAEYTF. The CDR3 bases are TGTGCCAGCAGCACCCGACAGGCTGAGTACACCTTC.